These T cell receptor beta chains were read from a single sample in a study of blood T cell repertoires in COVID-19. TCRdb's table, derived via immunoSEQ multiplex PCR, lists solely in-frame clones and lacks some. The table records 30,000 to 35,000 clones, about 85% of them present only once. The material sequenced was peripheral blood. The receptors were sampled from a human donor with acute or convalescent COVID-19. The donor label of this sample is uncertain. Each CDR3 is given with its conserved first and last residue. A D gene is named only where the DNA matches it firmly. Only part of the rows carry a size: once, few, many, or a class if the clone is expanded.

length | J | size | V | D | CDR3 | DNA
16 | TRBJ1-2 | NA | TRBV28 | NA | CASSSVGQSANYGYTF | TGTGCCAGCAGCTCCGTTGGACAGTCTGCTAACTATGGCTACACCTTC
15 | TRBJ1-1 | NA | TRBV9 | NA | CASSVGGLLRTEAFF | TGTGCCAGCAGCGTAGGAGGCCTACTGCGGACTGAAGCTTTCTTT
15 | TRBJ2-1 | NA | TRBV9 | TRBD2 | CASSVGLASPHEQFF | TGTGCCAGCAGCGTAGGACTAGCGTCGCCGCATGAGCAGTTCTTC
15 | TRBJ2-6 | NA | TRBV5-1 | NA | CATSRGGFGANVLTF | TGCGCCACCAGCCGAGGAGGGTTCGGGGCCAACGTCCTGACTTTC
11 | TRBJ2-7 | NA | TRBV7-2 | NA | CASSPAWEQYF | TGTGCCAGCAGCCCAGCGTGGGAGCAGTACTTC
15 | TRBJ1-1 | NA | TRBV6-5 | TRBD1 | CASSYSGTGGTEAFF | TGTGCCAGCAGTTACTCCGGGACAGGGGGCACTGAAGCTTTCTTT
16 | TRBJ1-5 | NA | TRBV28 | NA | CASSLVGGGGNQPQHF | TGTGCCAGCAGTTTAGTAGGGGGTGGGGGCAATCAGCCCCAGCATTTT
15 | TRBJ2-7 | NA | TRBV9 | TRBD2 | CASSTVSGGRGEQYF | TGTGCCAGCAGTACCGTCAGCGGGGGGCGAGGCGAGCAGTACTTC
13 | TRBJ1-6 | NA | TRBV30 | TRBD1 | CAWSLTGDSPLHF | TGTGCCTGGAGCTTGACAGGGGACTCACCCCTCCACTTT
14 | TRBJ2-7 | NA | TRBV3-1/TRBV3-2 | NA | CASSQRTALREQYF | TGTGCCAGCAGCCAACGAACAGCCCTACGAGAGCAGTACTTC
12 | TRBJ2-5 | NA | TRBV7-9 | NA | CASNLGRETQYF | TGTGCCAGCAACCTAGGTCGAGAGACCCAGTACTTC
18 | TRBJ1-2 | NA | TRBV6-2/TRBV6-3 | NA | CASSSSGPDRPTNYGYTF | TGTGCCAGCAGTTCCTCCGGTCCCGACAGGCCCACTAACTATGGCTACACCTTC
15 | TRBJ1-1 | few | TRBV19 | NA | CASSTGDYRNTEAFF | TGTGCCAGTAGTACCGGGGATTATAGGAACACTGAAGCTTTCTTT
13 | TRBJ2-3 | NA | TRBV6-5 | NA | CASTERSTDTQYF | TGTGCCAGCACCGAGCGTAGCACAGATACGCAGTATTTT
13 | TRBJ2-7 | NA | TRBV27 | TRBD1 | CASRSGQGYEQYF | TGTGCCAGCAGATCAGGACAGGGCTACGAGCAGTACTTC
13 | TRBJ2-5 | NA | TRBV29-1 | TRBD2 | CSVRTSGQETQYF | TGCAGCGTTCGGACTAGCGGGCAAGAGACCCAGTACTTC
15 | TRBJ2-7 | NA | TRBV19 | TRBD2 | CASSIGLAVYYEQYF | TGTGCCAGTAGTATAGGACTAGCGGTATACTACGAGCAGTACTTC
13 | TRBJ1-3 | NA | TRBV28 | NA | CASSLIYLDTIYF | TGTGCCAGCAGTTTAATCTATTTGGACACCATATATTTT
17 | TRBJ1-2 | NA | TRBV28 | TRBD1 | CASRFPGAGGGNAGYTF | TGTGCCAGCAGGTTCCCGGGGGCAGGGGGCGGGAACGCTGGCTACACCTTC
16 | TRBJ2-1 | NA | TRBV4-3 | TRBD2 | CASSHSATSGGREQFF | TGCGCCAGCAGCCATTCCGCGACTAGCGGGGGGCGTGAGCAGTTCTTC
16 | TRBJ1-1 | NA | TRBV5-3 | NA | CARSWKAGTEGTEAFF | TGTGCCAGAAGCTGGAAAGCGGGTACAGAAGGGACTGAAGCTTTCTTT
12 | TRBJ2-7 | NA | TRBV7-8 | NA | CASSSDTREQYF | TGTGCCAGCAGCTCGGACACAAGAGAGCAGTACTTC
14 | TRBJ1-2 | NA | TRBV5-1 | NA | CASSLDSSNYGYTF | TGCGCCAGCAGCTTGGACAGCTCTAACTATGGCTACACCTTC
15 | TRBJ1-2 | NA | TRBV10-3 | NA | CAISEGSGANYGYTF | TGTGCCATCAGTGAAGGGTCGGGAGCTAACTATGGCTACACCTTC
15 | TRBJ2-7 | once | TRBV4-1 | NA | CASSQEQGSAYEQYF | TGCGCCAGCAGCCAGGAACAGGGATCAGCCTACGAGCAGTACTTC
13 | TRBJ1-5 | NA | TRBV12-3/TRBV12-4 | NA | CASSLVVGQPQHF | TGTGCCAGCAGTCTAGTCGTCGGTCAGCCCCAGCATTTT
13 | TRBJ1-2 | NA | TRBV24-1 | NA | CATSDWATYGYTF | TGTGCCACCAGTGATTGGGCCACATATGGCTACACCTTC
14 | TRBJ2-1 | NA | TRBV5-1 | NA | CASSLVTSRPEQFF | TGCGCCAGCAGCTTGGTAACTAGTAGGCCTGAGCAGTTCTTC
13 | TRBJ1-2 | NA | TRBV12-3/TRBV12-4 | NA | CASRIGPSSGYTF | TGTGCCAGCAGAATTGGGCCCAGCTCTGGCTACACCTTC
16 | TRBJ2-1 | NA | TRBV18 | TRBD1 | CASSPPRQGANNEQFF | TGTGCCAGCTCACCCCCGAGGCAGGGGGCAAACAATGAGCAGTTCTTC
14 | TRBJ2-7 | NA | TRBV28 | NA | CASSPPGGLSEQYF | TGTGCCAGCTCCCCCCCCGGGGGACTCAGCGAGCAGTACTTC
13 | TRBJ1-4 | NA | TRBV6-5 | TRBD1 | CASRGQGGEKLFF | TGTGCCAGCAGGGGACAGGGTGGAGAAAAACTGTTTTTT
17 | TRBJ1-1 | NA | TRBV27 | TRBD1 | CASSLGETGGRRTEAFF | TGTGCCAGCAGTTTGGGAGAGACAGGGGGCAGGAGGACTGAAGCTTTCTTT
14 | TRBJ1-1 | NA | TRBV29-1 | NA | CSVEGATGGTEAFF | TGCAGCGTTGAAGGGGCGACAGGCGGGACTGAAGCTTTCTTT
15 | TRBJ2-7 | few | TRBV19 | NA | CASSPQDGSSYEQYF | TGTGCCAGTAGTCCCCAAGACGGGAGCTCCTACGAGCAGTACTTC
17 | TRBJ2-5 | once | TRBV25-1 | TRBD2 | CASSEFPHSGVGETQYF | TGTGCCAGCAGTGAATTTCCCCATAGCGGGGTGGGAGAGACCCAGTACTTC
16 | TRBJ2-2 | NA | TRBV3-1/TRBV3-2 | TRBD1 | CASSRPRTGNTGELFF | TGTGCCAGCAGCCGGCCCAGGACAGGGAACACCGGGGAGCTGTTTTTT
16 | TRBJ2-2 | NA | TRBV11-2 | NA | CASSLVAVANTGELFF | TGTGCCAGCAGCTTAGTCGCGGTCGCGAACACCGGGGAGCTGTTTTTT
13 | TRBJ2-1 | NA | TRBV2 | NA | CASPRRGPNEQFF | TGTGCCAGCCCTCGGCGGGGGCCCAATGAGCAGTTCTTC
15 | TRBJ2-7 | NA | TRBV11-2 | NA | CASSPKGGGSYEQYF | TGTGCCAGCAGCCCTAAGGGGGGGGGCTCCTACGAGCAGTACTTC
14 | TRBJ1-5 | NA | TRBV28 | TRBD1 | CASFRQGGNQPQHF | TGTGCCAGCTTCCGACAGGGGGGCAATCAGCCCCAGCATTTT
13 | TRBJ2-7 | few | TRBV7-2 | NA | CASSSNILDEQYF | TGTGCCAGCAGCTCTAATATTCTCGACGAGCAGTACTTC
17 | TRBJ1-1 | few | TRBV11-3 | NA | CASSLNSRFRPDTEAFF | TGTGCCAGCAGCTTAAATTCGCGGTTTAGACCCGACACTGAAGCTTTCTTT
15 | TRBJ2-1 | NA | TRBV11-3 | TRBD2 | CASSFSGRVTTEQFF | TGTGCCAGCAGCTTTAGCGGGAGGGTTACAACTGAGCAGTTCTTC
15 | TRBJ1-4 | NA | TRBV4-2 | TRBD1 | CASSLSRGRDEKLFF | TGTGCCAGCAGCCTTTCCAGGGGGCGGGATGAAAAACTGTTTTTT
18 | TRBJ2-3 | NA | TRBV6-2/TRBV6-3 | TRBD1 | CASSYSLGQRLLTDTQYF | TGTGCCAGCAGTTACTCCTTGGGACAGCGTTTACTCACAGATACGCAGTATTTT
14 | TRBJ2-5 | NA | TRBV10-3 | TRBD2 | CAAQSGGRQETQYF | TGTGCCGCCCAGAGCGGGGGGCGCCAAGAGACCCAGTACTTC
15 | TRBJ1-1 | NA | TRBV4-1 | NA | CASSPREGMNTEAFF | TGCGCCAGCAGCCCCAGGGAGGGGATGAACACTGAAGCTTTCTTT
13 | TRBJ1-1 | NA | TRBV11-3 | NA | CASSLVRGTEAFF | TGTGCCAGCAGCTTAGTAAGGGGCACTGAAGCTTTCTTT
16 | TRBJ1-6 | NA | TRBV4-1 | TRBD1 | CASSQGTGQAGSPLHF | TGCGCCAGCAGCCAGGGTACTGGACAGGCTGGCTCACCCCTCCACTTT
12 | TRBJ1-2 | few | TRBV5-6 | TRBD1 | CASNRQGRGYTF | TGTGCCAGCAACCGACAGGGCCGGGGCTACACCTTC
15 | TRBJ1-4 | NA | TRBV25-1 | TRBD1 | CASSELGTGDEKLFF | TGTGCCAGCAGTGAATTGGGGACAGGGGATGAAAAACTGTTTTTT
15 | TRBJ1-2 | NA | TRBV2 | TRBD1 | CASSEVTGGIYGYTF | TGTGCCAGCAGTGAAGTGACAGGGGGCATCTATGGCTACACCTTC